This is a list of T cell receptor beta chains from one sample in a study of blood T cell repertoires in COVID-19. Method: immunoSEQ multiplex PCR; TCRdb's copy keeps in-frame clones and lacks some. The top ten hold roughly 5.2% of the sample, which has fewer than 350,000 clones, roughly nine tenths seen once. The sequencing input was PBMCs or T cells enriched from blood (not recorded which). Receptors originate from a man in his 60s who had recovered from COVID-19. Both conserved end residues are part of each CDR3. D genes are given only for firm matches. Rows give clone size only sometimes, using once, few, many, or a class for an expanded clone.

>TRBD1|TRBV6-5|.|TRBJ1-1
CASSPLTGARREAFF
TGTGCCAGCAGTCCGCTCACAGGGGCGCGAAGGGAAGCTTTCTTT
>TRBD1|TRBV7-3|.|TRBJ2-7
CASSSGQGVYEQYF
TGTGCCAGCAGTTCGGGACAGGGAGTCTACGAGCAGTACTTC
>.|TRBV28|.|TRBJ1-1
CASSLNSPPAFF
TGTGCCAGCAGTTTAAACAGTCCACCAGCTTTCTTT
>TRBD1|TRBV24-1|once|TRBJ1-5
CATSDSTGDQPQHF
TGTGCCACCAGTGACTCCACAGGGGATCAGCCCCAGCATTTT
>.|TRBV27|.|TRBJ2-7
CASSLRQMREQYF
TGTGCCAGCAGTTTACGACAGATGCGGGAGCAGTACTTC
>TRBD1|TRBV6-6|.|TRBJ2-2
CASSQPRGQGDTGELFF
TGTGCCAGCAGTCAGCCCAGGGGGCAGGGGGACACCGGGGAGCTGTTTTTT
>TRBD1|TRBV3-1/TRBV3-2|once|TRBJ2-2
CASSQTGGVFSGELFF
TGTGCCAGCAGCCAAACAGGGGGCGTATTCTCCGGGGAGCTGTTTTTT
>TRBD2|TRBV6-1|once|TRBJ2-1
CASSELGGRSKYEQFF
TGTGCCAGCAGTGAACTGGGCGGGAGGTCTAAGTATGAGCAGTTCTTC
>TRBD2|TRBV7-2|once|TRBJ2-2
CASSFKLSLAGDTGELFF
TGTGCCAGCAGCTTTAAGTTATCGCTAGCGGGAGACACCGGGGAGCTGTTTTTT
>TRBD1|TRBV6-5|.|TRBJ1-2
CASMEGASNGYTF
TGTGCCAGCATGGAGGGGGCATCCAACGGCTACACCTTC
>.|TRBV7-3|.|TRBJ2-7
CASGTLSSYEQYF
TGTGCCAGTGGGACTTTGAGCTCCTACGAGCAGTACTTC
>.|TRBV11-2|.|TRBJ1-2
CASFTRHGYTF
TGTGCCAGCTTCACCAGGCATGGCTACACCTTC
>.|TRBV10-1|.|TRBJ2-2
CASRSPGTGELFF
TGCGCCAGCCGGAGCCCTGGAACCGGGGAGCTGTTTTTT
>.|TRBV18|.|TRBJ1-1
CASSPNKNTEAFF
TGTGCCAGCTCACCGAACAAGAACACTGAAGCTTTCTTT
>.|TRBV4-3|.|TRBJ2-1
CASSHLSGSTLYNEQFF
TGCGCCAGCAGCCACCTGTCCGGGTCTACCCTATACAATGAGCAGTTCTTC
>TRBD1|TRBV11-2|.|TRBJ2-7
CASSPGQGTYEQYF
TGTGCCAGCAGCCCGGGACAGGGGACCTACGAGCAGTACTTC
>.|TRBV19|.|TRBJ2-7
CASSIGAGMGSYEQYF
TGTGCCAGTAGTATTGGGGCAGGGATGGGTTCCTACGAGCAGTACTTC
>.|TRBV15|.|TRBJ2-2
CATSQQNTGELFF
TGTGCCACCTCCCAACAAAACACCGGGGAGCTGTTTTTT
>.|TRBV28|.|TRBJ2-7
CASNYASGSYEQYF
TGTGCCAGCAATTACGCGTCAGGCTCCTACGAGCAGTACTTC
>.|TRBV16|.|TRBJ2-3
CASSQLQARADTQYF
TGTGCCAGCAGCCAGTTACAGGCTAGAGCAGATACGCAGTATTTT
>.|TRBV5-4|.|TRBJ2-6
CASSFSRDSGANVLTF
TGTGCCAGCAGCTTTTCGAGGGACTCTGGGGCCAACGTCCTGACTTTC
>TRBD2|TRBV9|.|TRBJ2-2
CASSAPSSGRALSGTGELFF
TGTGCCAGCAGCGCCCCTTCTAGCGGGAGGGCCCTCTCGGGCACCGGGGAGCTGTTTTTT
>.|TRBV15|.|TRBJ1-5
CATSRAGFSNQPQHF
TGTGCCACCAGCAGAGCAGGGTTTAGCAATCAGCCCCAGCATTTT
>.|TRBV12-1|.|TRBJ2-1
CASSPREGLAGAEQFF
TGTGCCAGCAGCCCCCGGGAGGGACTAGCGGGAGCTGAGCAGTTCTTC
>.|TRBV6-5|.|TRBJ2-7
CASSYSSTMRNYEQYF
TGTGCCAGCAGTTACTCGTCTACTATGCGGAACTACGAGCAGTACTTC
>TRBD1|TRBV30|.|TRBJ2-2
CAWSVGGGWNTGELFF
TGTGCCTGGAGTGTAGGGGGCGGCTGGAACACCGGGGAGCTGTTTTTT
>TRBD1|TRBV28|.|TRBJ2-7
CASSLTGALSTYEQYF
TGTGCCAGCAGTTTAACAGGGGCTCTCTCGACCTACGAGCAGTACTTC
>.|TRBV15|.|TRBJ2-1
CATSRDMYNEQFF
TGTGCCACCAGCAGAGATATGTACAATGAGCAGTTCTTC
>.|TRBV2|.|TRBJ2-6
CASSEQGTGANVLTF
TGTGCCAGCAGTGAGCAGGGGACTGGGGCCAACGTCCTGACTTTC